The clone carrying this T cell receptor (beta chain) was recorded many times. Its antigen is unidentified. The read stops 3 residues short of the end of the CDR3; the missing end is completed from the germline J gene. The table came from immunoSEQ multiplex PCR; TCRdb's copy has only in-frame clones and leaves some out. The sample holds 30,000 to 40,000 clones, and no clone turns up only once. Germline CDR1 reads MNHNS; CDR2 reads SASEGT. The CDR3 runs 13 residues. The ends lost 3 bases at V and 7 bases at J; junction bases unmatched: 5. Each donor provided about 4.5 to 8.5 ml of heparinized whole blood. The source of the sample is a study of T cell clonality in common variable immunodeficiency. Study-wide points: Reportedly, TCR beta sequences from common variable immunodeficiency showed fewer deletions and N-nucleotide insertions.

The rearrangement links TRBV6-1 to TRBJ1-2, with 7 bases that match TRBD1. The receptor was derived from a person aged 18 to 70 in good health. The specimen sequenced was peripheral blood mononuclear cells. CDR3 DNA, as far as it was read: TGTGCCAGCAGTGATATAGGGGGCCTTGGC. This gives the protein CASSDIGGLG. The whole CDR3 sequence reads CASSDIGGLGYTF.